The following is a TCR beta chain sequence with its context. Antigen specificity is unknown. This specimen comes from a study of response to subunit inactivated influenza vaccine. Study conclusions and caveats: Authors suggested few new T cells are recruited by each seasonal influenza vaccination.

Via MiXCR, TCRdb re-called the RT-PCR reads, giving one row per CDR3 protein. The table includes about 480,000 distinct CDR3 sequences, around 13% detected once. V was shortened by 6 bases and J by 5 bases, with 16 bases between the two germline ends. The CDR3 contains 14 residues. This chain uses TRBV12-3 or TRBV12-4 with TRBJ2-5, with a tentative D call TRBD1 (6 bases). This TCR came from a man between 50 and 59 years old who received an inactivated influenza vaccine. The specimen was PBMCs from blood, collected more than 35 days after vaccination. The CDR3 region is CASRETGPGETQYF. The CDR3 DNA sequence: TGTGCCAGCAGGGAGACAGGTCCTGGGGAGACCCAGTACTTC.